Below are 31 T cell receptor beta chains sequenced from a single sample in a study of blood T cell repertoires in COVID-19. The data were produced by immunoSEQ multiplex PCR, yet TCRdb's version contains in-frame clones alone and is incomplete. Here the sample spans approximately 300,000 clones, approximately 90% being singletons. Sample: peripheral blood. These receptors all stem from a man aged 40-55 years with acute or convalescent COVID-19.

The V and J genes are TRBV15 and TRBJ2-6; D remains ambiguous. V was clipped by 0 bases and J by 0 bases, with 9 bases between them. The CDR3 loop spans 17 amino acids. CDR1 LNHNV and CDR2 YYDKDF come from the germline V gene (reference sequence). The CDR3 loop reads CATSRDGTGSGANVLTF. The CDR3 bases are TGTGCCACCAGCAGAGATGGAACGGGCTCTGGGGCCAACGTCCTGACTTTC.

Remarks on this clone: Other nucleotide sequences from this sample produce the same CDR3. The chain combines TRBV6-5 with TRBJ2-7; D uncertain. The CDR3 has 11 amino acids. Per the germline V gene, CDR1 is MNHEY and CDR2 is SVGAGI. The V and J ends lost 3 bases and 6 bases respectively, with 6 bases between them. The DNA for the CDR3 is TGTGCCAGCAGTTATTCGGGCGAGCAGTACTTC. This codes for CASSYSGEQYF.

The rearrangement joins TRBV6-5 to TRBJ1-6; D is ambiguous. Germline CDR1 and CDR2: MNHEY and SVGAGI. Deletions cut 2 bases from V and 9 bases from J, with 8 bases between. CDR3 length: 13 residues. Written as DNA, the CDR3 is TGTGCCAGCAGTTACCGGCCAGGTTCACCCCTCCACTTT. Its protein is CASSYRPGSPLHF.

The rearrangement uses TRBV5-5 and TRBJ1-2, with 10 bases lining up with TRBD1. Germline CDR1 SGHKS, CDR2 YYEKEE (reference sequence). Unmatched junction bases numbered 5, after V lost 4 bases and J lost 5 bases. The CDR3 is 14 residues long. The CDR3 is CASSLMGQGYGYTF. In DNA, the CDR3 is TGTGCCAGCAGCCTGATGGGACAGGGGTATGGCTACACCTTC.

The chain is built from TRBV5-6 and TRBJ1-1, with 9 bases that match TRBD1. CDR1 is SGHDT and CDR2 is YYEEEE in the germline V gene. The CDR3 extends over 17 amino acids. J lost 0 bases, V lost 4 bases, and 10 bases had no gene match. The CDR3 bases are TGTGCCAGCAGCCTACGGACAGGGGACCTCATGAACACTGAAGCTTTCTTT. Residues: CASSLRTGDLMNTEAFF.

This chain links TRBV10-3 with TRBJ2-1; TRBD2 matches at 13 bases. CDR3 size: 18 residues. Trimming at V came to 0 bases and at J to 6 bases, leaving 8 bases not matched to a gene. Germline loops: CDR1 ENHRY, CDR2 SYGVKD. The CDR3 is CAISESGLAGARGNEQFF. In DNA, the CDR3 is TGTGCCATCAGTGAGTCCGGACTAGCGGGGGCGAGGGGCAATGAGCAGTTCTTC.

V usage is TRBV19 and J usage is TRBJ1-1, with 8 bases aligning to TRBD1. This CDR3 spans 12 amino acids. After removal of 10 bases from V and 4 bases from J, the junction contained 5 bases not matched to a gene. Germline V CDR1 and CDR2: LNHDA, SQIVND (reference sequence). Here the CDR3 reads CATTTGGTEAFF. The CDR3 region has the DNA TGTGCCACAACAACAGGGGGCACTGAAGCTTTCTTT.

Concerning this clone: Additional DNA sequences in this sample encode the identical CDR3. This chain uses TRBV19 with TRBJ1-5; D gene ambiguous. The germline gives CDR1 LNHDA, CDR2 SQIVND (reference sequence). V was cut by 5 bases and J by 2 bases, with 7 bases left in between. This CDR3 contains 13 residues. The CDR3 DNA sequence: TGTGCCAGTAGTCGGGGAGGCAATCAGCCCCAGCATTTT. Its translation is CASSRGGNQPQHF.

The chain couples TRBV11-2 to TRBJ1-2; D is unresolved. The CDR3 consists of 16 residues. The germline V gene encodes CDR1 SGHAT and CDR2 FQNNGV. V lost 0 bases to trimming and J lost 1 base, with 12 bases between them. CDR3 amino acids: CASSLEALVGNYGYTF. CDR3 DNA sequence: TGTGCCAGCAGCTTAGAGGCTTTGGTTGGTAACTATGGCTACACCTTC.

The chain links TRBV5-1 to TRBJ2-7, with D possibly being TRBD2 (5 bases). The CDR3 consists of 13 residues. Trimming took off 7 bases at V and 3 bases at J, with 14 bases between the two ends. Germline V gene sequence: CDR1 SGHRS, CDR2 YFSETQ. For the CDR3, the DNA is TGCGCCAGCGGAGGTGGAATCGGCTACGAGCAGTACTTC. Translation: CASGGGIGYEQYF.

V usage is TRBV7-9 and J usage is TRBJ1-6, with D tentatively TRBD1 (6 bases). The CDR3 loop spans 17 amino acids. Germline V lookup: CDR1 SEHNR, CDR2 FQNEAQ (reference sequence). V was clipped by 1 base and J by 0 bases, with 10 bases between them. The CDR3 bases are TGTGCCAGCAGCTTAGTCACAGGGAGCTCCTATAATTCACCCCTCCACTTT. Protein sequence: CASSLVTGSSYNSPLHF.

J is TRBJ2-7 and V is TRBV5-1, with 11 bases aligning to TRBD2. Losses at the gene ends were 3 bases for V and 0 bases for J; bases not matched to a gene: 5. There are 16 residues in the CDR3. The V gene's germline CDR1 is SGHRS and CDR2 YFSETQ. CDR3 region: CASSSMGLAASYEQYF. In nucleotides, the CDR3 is TGCGCCAGCAGCTCCATGGGACTAGCGGCCTCCTACGAGCAGTACTTC.

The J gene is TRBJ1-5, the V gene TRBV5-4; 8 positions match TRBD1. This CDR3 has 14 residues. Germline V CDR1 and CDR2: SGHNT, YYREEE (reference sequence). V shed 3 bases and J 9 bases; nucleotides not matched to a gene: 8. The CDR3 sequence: CASSYDRGRGPQHF. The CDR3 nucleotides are TGTGCCAGCAGCTATGACAGGGGAAGGGGGCCCCAGCATTTT.

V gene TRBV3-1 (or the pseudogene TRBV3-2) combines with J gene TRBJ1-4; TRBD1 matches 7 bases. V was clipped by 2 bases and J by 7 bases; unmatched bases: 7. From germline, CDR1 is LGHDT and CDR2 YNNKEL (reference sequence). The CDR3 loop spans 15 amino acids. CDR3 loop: CASSQNHRGGEKLFF. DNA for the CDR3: TGTGCCAGCAGCCAAAATCACAGGGGTGGTGAAAAACTGTTTTTT.

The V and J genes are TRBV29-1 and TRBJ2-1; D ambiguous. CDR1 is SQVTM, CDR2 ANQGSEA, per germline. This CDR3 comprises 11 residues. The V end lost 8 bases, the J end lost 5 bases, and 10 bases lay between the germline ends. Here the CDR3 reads CSPDIDNEQFF. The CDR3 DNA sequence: TGCAGCCCCGACATCGACAATGAGCAGTTCTTC.

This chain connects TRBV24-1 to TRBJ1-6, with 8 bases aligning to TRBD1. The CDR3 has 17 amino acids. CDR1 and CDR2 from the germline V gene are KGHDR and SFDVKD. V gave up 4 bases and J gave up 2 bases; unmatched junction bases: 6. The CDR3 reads CATSENRGKTYNSPLHF. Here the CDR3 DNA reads TGTGCCACCAGTGAGAACAGGGGGAAGACCTATAATTCACCCCTCCACTTT.

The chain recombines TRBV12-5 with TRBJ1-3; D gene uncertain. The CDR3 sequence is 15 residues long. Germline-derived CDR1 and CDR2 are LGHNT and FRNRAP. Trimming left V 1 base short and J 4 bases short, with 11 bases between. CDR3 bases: TGTGCTAGTGGTTTGGGACCGGGTTACGGAAACACCATATATTTT. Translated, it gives CASGLGPGYGNTIYF.

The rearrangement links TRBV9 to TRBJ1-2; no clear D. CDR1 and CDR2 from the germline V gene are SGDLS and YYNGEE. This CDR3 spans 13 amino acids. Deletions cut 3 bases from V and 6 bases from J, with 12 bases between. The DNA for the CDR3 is TGTGCCAGCAGCGCGCCGACCAGGCATGGCTACACCTTC. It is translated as CASSAPTRHGYTF.

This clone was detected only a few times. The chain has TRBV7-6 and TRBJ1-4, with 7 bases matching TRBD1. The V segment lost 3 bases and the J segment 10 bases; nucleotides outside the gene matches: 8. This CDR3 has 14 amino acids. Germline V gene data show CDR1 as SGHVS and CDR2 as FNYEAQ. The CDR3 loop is CASSLGTAGLKLFF. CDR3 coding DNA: TGTGCCAGCAGCTTGGGGACAGCAGGGTTAAAACTGTTTTTT.

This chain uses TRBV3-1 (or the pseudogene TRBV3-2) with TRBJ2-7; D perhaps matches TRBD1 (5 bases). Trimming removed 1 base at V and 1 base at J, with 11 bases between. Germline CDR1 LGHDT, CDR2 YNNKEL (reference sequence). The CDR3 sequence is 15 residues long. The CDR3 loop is CASSQVYDSSYEQYF. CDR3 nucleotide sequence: TGTGCCAGCAGCCAAGTCTACGACAGTTCCTACGAGCAGTACTTC.

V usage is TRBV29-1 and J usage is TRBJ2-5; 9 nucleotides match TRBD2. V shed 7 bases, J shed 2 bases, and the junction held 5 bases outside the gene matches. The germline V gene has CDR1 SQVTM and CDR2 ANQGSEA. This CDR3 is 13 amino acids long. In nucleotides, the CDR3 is TGCAGCGGACTAGCGGCCCCGCAAGAGACCCAGTACTTC. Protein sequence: CSGLAAPQETQYF.

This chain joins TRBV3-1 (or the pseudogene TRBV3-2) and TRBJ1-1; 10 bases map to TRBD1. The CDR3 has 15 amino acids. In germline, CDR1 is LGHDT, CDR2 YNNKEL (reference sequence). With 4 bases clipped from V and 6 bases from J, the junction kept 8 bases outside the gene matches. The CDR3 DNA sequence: TGTGCCAGCAGCCTGAGAGGGACAGGGGTGTCTGAAGCTTTCTTT. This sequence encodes CASSLRGTGVSEAFF.

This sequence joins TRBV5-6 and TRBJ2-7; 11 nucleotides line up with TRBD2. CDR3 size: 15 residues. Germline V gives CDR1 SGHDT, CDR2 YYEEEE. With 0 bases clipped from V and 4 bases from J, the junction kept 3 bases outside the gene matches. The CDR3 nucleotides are TGTGCCAGCAGCTTGGTGGCTAGCGGGGGGTACGAGCAGTACTTC. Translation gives CASSLVASGGYEQYF.

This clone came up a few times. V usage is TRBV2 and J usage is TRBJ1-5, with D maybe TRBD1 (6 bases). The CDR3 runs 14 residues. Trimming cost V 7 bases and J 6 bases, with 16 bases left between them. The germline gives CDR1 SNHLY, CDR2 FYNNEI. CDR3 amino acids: CASTLTGGFQPQHF. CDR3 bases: TGTGCCAGCACCTTGACAGGTGGTTTTCAGCCCCAGCATTTT.

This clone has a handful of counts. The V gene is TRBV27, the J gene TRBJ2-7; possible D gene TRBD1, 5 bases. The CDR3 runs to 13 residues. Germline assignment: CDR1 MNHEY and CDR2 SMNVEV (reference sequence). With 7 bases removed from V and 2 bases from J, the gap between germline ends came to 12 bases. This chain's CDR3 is CASIGAPTYEQYF. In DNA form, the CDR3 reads TGTGCCAGCATAGGGGCCCCAACCTACGAGCAGTACTTC.

The CDR3 loop is CASRLPPTGELFF. CDR3 nucleotides: TGTGCCAGCAGACTCCCCCCAACCGGGGAGCTGTTTTTT. This chain links TRBV11-2 with TRBJ2-2; no firm D call. Looked up from germline, CDR1 is SGHAT and CDR2 is FQNNGV. This CDR3 contains 13 residues. Trimming took 6 bases from V and 5 from J, leaving 10 bases between them. The full variable domain, its missing parts supplied by reference TRBV11-2 and TRBJ2-2, is EAGVAQSPRYKIIEKRQSVAFWCNPISGHATLYWYQQILGQGPKLLIQFQNNGVVDDSQLPKDRFSAERLKGVDSTLKIQPAKLEDSAVYLCASRLPPTGELFFGEGSRLTVL.

The CDR3 DNA follows: TGTGCCAGCAGCGGACATCTGAACACTGAAGCTTTCTTT. This translates into CASSGHLNTEAFF. The chain has TRBV11-1 and TRBJ1-1, with D possibly matching TRBD1 (5 bases). Germline V gene lookup returns CDR1 SGHAT and CDR2 FQDESV (reference sequence). Trimming pared 5 bases from V and 0 bases from J, leaving 7 bases between. CDR3 length equals 13 residues.

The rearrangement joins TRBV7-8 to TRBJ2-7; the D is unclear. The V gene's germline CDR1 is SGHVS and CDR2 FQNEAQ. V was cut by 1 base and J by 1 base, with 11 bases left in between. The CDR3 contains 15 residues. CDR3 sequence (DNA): TGTGCCAGCAGCTTAGAGTCTGGCGGATCCTACGAGCAGTACTTC. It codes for CASSLESGGSYEQYF. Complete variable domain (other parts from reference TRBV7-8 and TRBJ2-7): GAGVSQSPRYKVAKRGQDVALRCDPISGHVSLFWYQQALGQGPEFLTYFQNEAQLDKSGLPSDRFFAERPEGSVSTLKIQRTQQEDSAVYLCASSLESGGSYEQYFGPGTRLTVT.

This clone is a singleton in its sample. The chain's CDR3 is CASSSNPDYGYTF. CDR3 nucleotides: TGCGCCAGCAGTTCCAACCCGGACTATGGCTACACCTTC. V is TRBV5-1 and J is TRBJ1-2; D gene unclear. Germline assignment: CDR1 SGHRS and CDR2 YFSETQ. Between the trimmed V and J ends, which lost 5 bases and 3 bases, there was a span of 11 bases. The CDR3 sequence is 13 residues long.

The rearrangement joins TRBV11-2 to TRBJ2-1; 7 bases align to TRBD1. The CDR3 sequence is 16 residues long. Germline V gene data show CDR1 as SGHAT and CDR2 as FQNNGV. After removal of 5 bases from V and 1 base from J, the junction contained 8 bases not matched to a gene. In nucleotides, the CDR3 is TGTGCCAGCAGCCCCATAACAGGGGCTTCCTACAATGAGCAGTTCTTC. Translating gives CASSPITGASYNEQFF.

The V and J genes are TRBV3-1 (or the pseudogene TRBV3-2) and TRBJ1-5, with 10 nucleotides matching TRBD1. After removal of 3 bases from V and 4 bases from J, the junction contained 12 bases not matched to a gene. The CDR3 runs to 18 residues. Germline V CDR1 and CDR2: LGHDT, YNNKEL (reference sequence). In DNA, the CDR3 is TGTGCCAGCAGCCATCTCAAGTCCCGGGACAGGGGTAATCAGCCCCAGCATTTT. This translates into CASSHLKSRDRGNQPQHF.